The entry below describes one TCR beta chain. This specimen comes from a study of blood T cell repertoires in COVID-19. Study-wide background: Samples of COVID-19 (acute and convalescent) were obtained from the United States, Italy and Spain. The cDNA or gDNA used as material had been derived from T cells, B-cell-depleted T cells, or PBMCs.

The CDR3 is 14 amino acids. The V end was cut by 0 bases, the J end by 0 bases, with 6 bases between. Germline values: CDR1 GTSNPN, CDR2 SVGIG (reference sequence). Original methodology: Reference gene primer amplification gave estimated nucleated cell counts. Clones were sequenced by immunoSEQ multiplex PCR, and TCRdb holds only the in-frame ones, with some missing. Clone size and V and J calls were adopted from that table, with D and trimming inferred from the DNA. The sample yields some 250,000 clones, approximately 86% seen once. The chain couples TRBV30 to TRBJ2-1; D not certain. Sequenced material: peripheral blood. This sequence was found in a woman aged 25 to 39 with acute or convalescent COVID-19. The CDR3 DNA follows: TGTGCCTGGAGTGTAGATAGCTCCTACAATGAGCAGTTCTTC. It yields the protein CAWSVDSSYNEQFF.